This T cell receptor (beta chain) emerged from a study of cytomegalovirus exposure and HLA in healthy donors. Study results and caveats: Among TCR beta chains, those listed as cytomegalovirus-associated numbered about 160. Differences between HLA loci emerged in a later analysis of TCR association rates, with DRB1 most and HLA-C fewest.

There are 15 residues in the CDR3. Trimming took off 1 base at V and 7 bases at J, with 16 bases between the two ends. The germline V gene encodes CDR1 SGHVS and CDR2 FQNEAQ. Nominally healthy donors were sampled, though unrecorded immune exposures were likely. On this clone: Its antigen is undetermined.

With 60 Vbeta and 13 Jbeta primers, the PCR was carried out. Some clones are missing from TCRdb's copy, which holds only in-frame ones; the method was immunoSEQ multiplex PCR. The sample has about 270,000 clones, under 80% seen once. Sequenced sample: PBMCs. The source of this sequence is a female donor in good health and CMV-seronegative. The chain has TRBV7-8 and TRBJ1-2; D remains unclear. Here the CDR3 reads CASSLGLGWAGGYTF. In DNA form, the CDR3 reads TGTGCCAGCAGCTTAGGATTAGGCTGGGCGGGTGGCTACACCTTC. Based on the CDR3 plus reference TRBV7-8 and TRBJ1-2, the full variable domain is GAGVSQSPRYKVAKRGQDVALRCDPISGHVSLFWYQQALGQGPEFLTYFQNEAQLDKSGLPSDRFFAERPEGSVSTLKIQRTQQEDSAVYLCASSLGLGWAGGYTFGSGTRLTVV.